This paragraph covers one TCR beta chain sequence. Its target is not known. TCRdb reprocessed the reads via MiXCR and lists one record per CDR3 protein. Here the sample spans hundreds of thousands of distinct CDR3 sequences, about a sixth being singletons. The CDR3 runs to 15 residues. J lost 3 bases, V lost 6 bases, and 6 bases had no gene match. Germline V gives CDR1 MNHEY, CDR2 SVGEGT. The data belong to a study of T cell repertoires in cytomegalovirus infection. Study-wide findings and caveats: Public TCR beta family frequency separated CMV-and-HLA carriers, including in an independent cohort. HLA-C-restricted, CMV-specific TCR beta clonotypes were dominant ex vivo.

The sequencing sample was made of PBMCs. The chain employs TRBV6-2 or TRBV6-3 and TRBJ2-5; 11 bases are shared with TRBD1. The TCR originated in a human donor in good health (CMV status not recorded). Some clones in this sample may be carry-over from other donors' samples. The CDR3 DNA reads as TGTGCCAGCAGATCGGGACAGGGGGTTAAAGAGACCCAGTACTTC. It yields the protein CASRSGQGVKETQYF.